This T cell receptor beta chain was obtained from a study of T-cell reconstitution after alpha-beta-depleted transplantation in children. This sample's TCRbeta library carried unique molecular identifier barcodes. TCRdb fed the PCR reads into MiXCR, producing one record per CDR3 protein. The sample has 170,000 or so distinct CDR3 sequences, approximately 6.8% seen once. Ten or more counts support this clonotype. Trimming pared 4 bases from V and 4 bases from J, leaving 13 bases between. The CDR3 runs to 13 residues. CDR1 SQVTM and CDR2 ANQGSEA come from the germline V gene. The chain has TRBV29-1 and TRBJ1-2, with D possibly matching TRBD1 (6 bases). This specimen was PBMCs from the stem cell graft donor, taken from the stem cell graft. The receptor was isolated from a human donor who donated a stem cell graft to a child with Wiskott-Aldrich syndrome. CDR3 protein: CSVVAGGTYGYTF. The CDR3 nucleotides read TGCAGCGTTGTTGCCGGGGGCACCTATGGCTACACCTTC.